Listed below are T cell receptor beta chains from one sample, sequenced in a study of cytomegalovirus exposure and HLA in healthy donors. This table comes from immunoSEQ multiplex PCR, and its TCRdb copy is limited to in-frame clones, with some not included. The sample shows 150,000 to 200,000 clones, roughly 85% of them seen only once. Material for sequencing was PBMCs. The source is a man aged 18 to 29 in good health and CMV-seropositive. The CDR3 runs from the conserved cysteine through the conserved F or W. The order of the fields is V gene, J gene, clone size, D gene, CDR3 protein, CDR3 DNA. The D gene is left open where the match is weak. The listing skips clone size in some rows; elsewhere it reads once, few, many or a size class.

>TRBV28|TRBJ2-7|.|.
CASSLGGGGYEQYF
TGTGCCAGCAGTTTGGGAGGGGGAGGCTACGAGCAGTACTTC
>TRBV5-4|TRBJ1-1|once|TRBD1
CASSRDRGENTEAFF
TGTGCCAGCAGCCGGGACAGGGGAGAGAACACTGAAGCTTTCTTT
>TRBV6-1|TRBJ1-2|.|TRBD1
CASSEEGTGHGYTF
TGTGCCAGCAGTGAAGAAGGGACAGGGCATGGCTACACCTTC
>TRBV28|TRBJ2-7|.|TRBD2
CASSLSGGAYEQYF
TGTGCCAGCAGTTTAAGCGGGGGGGCCTACGAGCAGTACTTC
>TRBV18|TRBJ2-1|.|.
CASSPSGQTYNEQFF
TGTGCCAGCTCACCATCGGGTCAAACCTACAATGAGCAGTTCTTC
>TRBV30|TRBJ1-1|.|.
CAWTQGTEAFF
TGTGCCTGGACCCAGGGGACTGAAGCTTTCTTT
>TRBV5-4|TRBJ2-7|.|.
CASSLPGHYEQYF
TGTGCCAGCAGCTTGCCAGGGCACTACGAGCAGTACTTC
>TRBV6-6|TRBJ2-3|.|TRBD1
CASSLGQGSTDTQYF
TGTGCCAGCAGTCTGGGACAGGGAAGCACAGATACGCAGTATTTT
>TRBV6-4|TRBJ2-7|few|.
CASSDTWGPRPYEQYF
TGTGCCAGCAGTGACACTTGGGGCCCACGTCCCTACGAGCAGTACTTC
>TRBV19|TRBJ1-5|.|TRBD1
CASSIATGGNQPQHF
TGTGCCAGTAGTATAGCGACAGGGGGAAATCAGCCCCAGCATTTT
>TRBV4-1|TRBJ1-5|.|TRBD1
CASSPPGGRNQPQHF
TGCGCCAGCAGCCCTCCAGGGGGCAGAAATCAGCCCCAGCATTTT
>TRBV11-1|TRBJ1-1|.|TRBD1
CASKTGVLTEAFF
TGTGCCAGCAAAACAGGGGTACTCACTGAAGCTTTCTTT
>TRBV4-1|TRBJ2-7|.|.
CASSQMSGQIGYEQYF
TGCGCCAGCAGCCAAATGAGCGGCCAAATAGGGTACGAGCAGTACTTC
>TRBV5-1|TRBJ1-2|.|.
CASSLAEGVDGYTF
TGCGCCAGCAGCTTGGCGGAGGGAGTAGATGGCTACACCTTC
>TRBV9|TRBJ2-7|.|.
CASSVDVENEQYF
TGTGCCAGCAGCGTAGATGTCGAGAACGAGCAGTACTTC
>TRBV13|TRBJ2-7|.|.
CASRQGLSYEQYF
TGTGCCAGCAGACAGGGATTGTCCTACGAGCAGTACTTC